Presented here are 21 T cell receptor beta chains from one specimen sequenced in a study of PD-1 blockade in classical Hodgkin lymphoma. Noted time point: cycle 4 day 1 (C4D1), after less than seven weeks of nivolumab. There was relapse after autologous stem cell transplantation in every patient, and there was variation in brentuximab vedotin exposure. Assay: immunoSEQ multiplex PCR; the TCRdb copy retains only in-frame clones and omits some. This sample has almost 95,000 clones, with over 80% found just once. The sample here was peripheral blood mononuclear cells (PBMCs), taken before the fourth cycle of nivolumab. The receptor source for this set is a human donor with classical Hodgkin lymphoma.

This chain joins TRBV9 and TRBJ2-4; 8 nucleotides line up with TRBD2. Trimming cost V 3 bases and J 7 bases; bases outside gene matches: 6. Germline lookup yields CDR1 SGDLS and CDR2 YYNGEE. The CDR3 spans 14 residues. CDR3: CASSGSGSRNIQYF. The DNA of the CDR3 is TGTGCCAGCAGCGGAAGCGGGAGTAGGAACATTCAGTACTTC.

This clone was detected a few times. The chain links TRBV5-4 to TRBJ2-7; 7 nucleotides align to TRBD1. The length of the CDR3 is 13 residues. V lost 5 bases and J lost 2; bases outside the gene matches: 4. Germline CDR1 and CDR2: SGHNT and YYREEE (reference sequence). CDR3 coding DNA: TGTGCCAGCAGTTCCGACAGGGCCTACGAGCAGTACTTC. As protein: CASSSDRAYEQYF.

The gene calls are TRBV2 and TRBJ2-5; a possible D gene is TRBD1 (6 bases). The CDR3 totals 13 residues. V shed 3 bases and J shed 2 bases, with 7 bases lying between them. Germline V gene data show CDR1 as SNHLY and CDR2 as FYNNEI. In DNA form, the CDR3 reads TGTGCCAGCAGTGACAGGGGTCAAGAGACCCAGTACTTC. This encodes CASSDRGQETQYF.

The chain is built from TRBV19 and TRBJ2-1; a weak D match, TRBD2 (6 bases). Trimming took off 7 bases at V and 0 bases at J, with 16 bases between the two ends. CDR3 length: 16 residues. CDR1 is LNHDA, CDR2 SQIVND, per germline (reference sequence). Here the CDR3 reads CASTGLAAPSYNEQFF. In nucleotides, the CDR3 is TGTGCCAGTACGGGTTTAGCGGCACCCTCCTACAATGAGCAGTTCTTC.

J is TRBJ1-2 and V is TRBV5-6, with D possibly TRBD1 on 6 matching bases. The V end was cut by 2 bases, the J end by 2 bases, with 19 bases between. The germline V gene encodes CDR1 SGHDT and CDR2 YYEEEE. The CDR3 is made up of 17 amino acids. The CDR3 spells CASSLGGLTVSNYGYTF. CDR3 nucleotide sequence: TGTGCCAGCAGCTTAGGGGGTTTGACAGTGTCAAACTATGGCTACACCTTC.

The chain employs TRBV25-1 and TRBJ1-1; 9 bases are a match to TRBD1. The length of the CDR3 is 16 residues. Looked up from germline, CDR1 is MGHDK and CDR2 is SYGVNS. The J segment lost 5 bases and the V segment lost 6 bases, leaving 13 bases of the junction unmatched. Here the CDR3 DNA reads TGTGCCAGCAGACAAACTGGGACAGGGAGAGGAACTGAAGCTTTCTTT. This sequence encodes CASRQTGTGRGTEAFF.

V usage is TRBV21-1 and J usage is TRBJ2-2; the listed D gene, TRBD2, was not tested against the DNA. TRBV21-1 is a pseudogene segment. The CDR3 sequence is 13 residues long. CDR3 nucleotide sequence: TGTGCCAGCAGCTCACGGGATCCCAGGGAGCTGTTTTTT. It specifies CASSSRDPRELFF.

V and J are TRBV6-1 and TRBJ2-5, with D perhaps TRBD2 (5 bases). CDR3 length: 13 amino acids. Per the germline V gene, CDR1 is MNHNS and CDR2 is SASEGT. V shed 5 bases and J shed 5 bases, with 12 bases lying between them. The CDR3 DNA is TGTGCCAGCAGTTTGGACCCGGGGGAGACCCAGTACTTC. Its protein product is CASSLDPGETQYF.

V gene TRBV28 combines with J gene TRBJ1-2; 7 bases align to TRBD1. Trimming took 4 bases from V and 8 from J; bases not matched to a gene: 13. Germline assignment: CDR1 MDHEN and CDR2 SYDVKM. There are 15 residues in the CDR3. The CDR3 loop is CASSSLGQPEGGYTF. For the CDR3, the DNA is TGTGCCAGCAGTTCCCTGGGACAGCCCGAAGGGGGCTACACCTTC.

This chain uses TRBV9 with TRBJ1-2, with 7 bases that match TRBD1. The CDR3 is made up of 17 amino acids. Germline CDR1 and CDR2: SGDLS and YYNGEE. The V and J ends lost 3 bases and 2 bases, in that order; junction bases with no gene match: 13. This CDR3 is CASSAFAGTANNYGYTF. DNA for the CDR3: TGTGCCAGCAGCGCCTTCGCCGGGACAGCCAACAACTATGGCTACACCTTC.

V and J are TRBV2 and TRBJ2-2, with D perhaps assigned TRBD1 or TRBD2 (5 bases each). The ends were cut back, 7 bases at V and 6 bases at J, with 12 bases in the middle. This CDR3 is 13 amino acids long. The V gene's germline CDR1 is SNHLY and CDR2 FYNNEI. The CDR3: CASTMGVPGELFF. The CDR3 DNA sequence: TGTGCCAGCACAATGGGGGTTCCCGGGGAGCTGTTTTTT.

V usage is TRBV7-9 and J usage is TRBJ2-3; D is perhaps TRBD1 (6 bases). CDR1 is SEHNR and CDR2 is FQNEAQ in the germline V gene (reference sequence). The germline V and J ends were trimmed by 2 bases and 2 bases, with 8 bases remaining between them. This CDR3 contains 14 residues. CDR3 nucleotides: TGTGCCAGCAGCTTAAGACAGGTCACAGATACGCAGTATTTT. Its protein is CASSLRQVTDTQYF. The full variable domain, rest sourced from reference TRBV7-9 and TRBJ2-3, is DTGVSQNPRHKITKRGQNVTFRCDPISEHNRLYWYRQTLGQGPEFLTYFQNEAQLEKSRLLSDRFSAERPKGSFSTLEIQRTEQGDSAMYLCASSLRQVTDTQYFGPGTRLTVL.

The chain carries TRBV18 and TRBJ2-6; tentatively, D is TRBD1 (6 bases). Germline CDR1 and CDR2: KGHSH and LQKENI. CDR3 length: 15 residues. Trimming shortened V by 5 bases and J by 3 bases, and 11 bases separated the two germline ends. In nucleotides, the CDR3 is TGTGCCAGCTCAGAACAGGGTTTTGGGGCCAACGTCCTGACTTTC. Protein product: CASSEQGFGANVLTF. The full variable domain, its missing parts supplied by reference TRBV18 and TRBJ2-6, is NAGVMQNPRHLVRRRGQEARLRCSPMKGHSHVYWYRQLPEEGLKFMVYLQKENIIDESGMPKERFSAEFPKEGPSILRIQQVVRGDSAAYFCASSEQGFGANVLTFGAGSRLTVL.

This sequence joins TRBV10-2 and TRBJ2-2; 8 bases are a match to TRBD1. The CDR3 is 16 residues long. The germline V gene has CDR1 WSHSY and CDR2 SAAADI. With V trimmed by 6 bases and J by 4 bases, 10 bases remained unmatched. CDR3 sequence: CASSARGTGFTGELFF. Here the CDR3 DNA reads TGCGCCAGCAGCGCTCGAGGGACAGGATTCACCGGGGAGCTGTTTTTT.

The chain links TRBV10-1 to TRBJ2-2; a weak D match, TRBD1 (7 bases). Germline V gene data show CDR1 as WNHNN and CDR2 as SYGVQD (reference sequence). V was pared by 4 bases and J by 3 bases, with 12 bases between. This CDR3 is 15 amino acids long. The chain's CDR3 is CASSGTRGDTGELFF. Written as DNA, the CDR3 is TGCGCCAGCAGTGGAACCAGGGGGGACACCGGGGAGCTGTTTTTT.

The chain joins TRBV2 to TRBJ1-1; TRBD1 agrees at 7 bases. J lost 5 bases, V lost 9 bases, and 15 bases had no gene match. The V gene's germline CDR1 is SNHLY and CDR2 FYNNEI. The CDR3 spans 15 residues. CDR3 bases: TGTGCCAGTCAGAGGTCCTCAGGGGGGAGGACTGAAGCTTTCTTT. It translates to CASQRSSGGRTEAFF.

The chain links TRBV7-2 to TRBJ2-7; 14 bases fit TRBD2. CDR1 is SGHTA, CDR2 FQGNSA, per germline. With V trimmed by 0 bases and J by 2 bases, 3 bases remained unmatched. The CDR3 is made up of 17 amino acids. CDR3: CASSLAGGLAGAYEQYF. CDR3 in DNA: TGTGCCAGCAGCTTAGCGGGGGGACTAGCGGGAGCCTACGAGCAGTACTTC.

CDR3 DNA: TGTGCCAGCAGCGTAGGCGCTAGCGGGGGCACAGATACGCAGTATTTT. This sequence encodes CASSVGASGGTDTQYF. This sequence joins TRBV9 and TRBJ2-3, with 9 bases fitting TRBD2. The CDR3 extends over 16 amino acids. Germline assignment: CDR1 SGDLS and CDR2 YYNGEE. Trimming at V came to 0 bases and at J to 1 base, leaving 3 bases not matched to a gene.

The CDR3 is CASGSWGNTEAFF. The CDR3 DNA reads TGTGCCAGCGGGTCTTGGGGGAACACTGAAGCTTTCTTT. V usage is TRBV5-5 and J usage is TRBJ1-1; no definite D call. With 7 bases removed from V and 1 base from J, the gap between germline ends came to 11 bases. Germline values: CDR1 SGHKS, CDR2 YYEKEE (reference sequence). The CDR3 length is 13 residues.

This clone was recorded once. As DNA, the CDR3 is TGTGCCAGCAGCTGGGGACTAGCTAGCACAGATACGCAGTATTTT. As protein: CASSWGLASTDTQYF. The chain recombines TRBV11-2 with TRBJ2-3; TRBD2 matches 9 bases. Germline loops: CDR1 SGHAT, CDR2 FQNNGV. The CDR3 length is 15 residues. The ends lost 4 bases at V and 0 bases at J; junction bases unmatched: 2.

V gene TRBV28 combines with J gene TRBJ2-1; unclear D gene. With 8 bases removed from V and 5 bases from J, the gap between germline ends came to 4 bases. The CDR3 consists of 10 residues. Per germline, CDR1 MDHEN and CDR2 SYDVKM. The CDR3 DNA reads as TGTGCCAGCTGGAACAATGAGCAGTTCTTC. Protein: CASWNNEQFF.